The text below deals with one T cell receptor (beta chain). The CDR3 contains 13 residues. Germline V gene data show CDR1 as SGHRS and CDR2 as YFSETQ. Trimming removed 3 bases from V and 8 bases from J; junction bases left unmatched: 4. These data belong to a study of blood T cell repertoires in COVID-19. The wider study: The study drew acute and convalescent COVID-19 samples from the United States, Italy and Spain. The cDNA or gDNA used as material had been derived from T cells, B-cell-depleted T cells, or PBMCs.

Per the study methods: Estimation of nucleated cell counts was performed using reference gene primer amplification. TCRdb's copy holds only in-frame clones and misses some; the assay was immunoSEQ multiplex PCR. V and J calls and clone size follow that table, whereas D and trimming were derived from the DNA. The data contain around 140,000 clones, 70% to 80% of them singletons. The sample comprised peripheral blood. The chain employs TRBV5-1 and TRBJ1-2, with 10 bases fitting TRBD1. This TCR came from a woman aged 45-65 years with active or convalescent COVID-19. The CDR3 spells CASSSRQGAGYTF. CDR3 nucleotide sequence: TGCGCCAGCAGCTCCAGACAGGGGGCGGGCTACACCTTC. Looking up the rest from reference TRBV5-1 and TRBJ1-2 gives the full variable domain: KAGVTQTPRYLIKTRGQQVTLSCSPISGHRSVSWYQQTPGQGLQFLFEYFSETQRNKGNFPGRFSGRQFSNSRSEMNVSTLELGDSALYLCASSSRQGAGYTFGSGTRLTVV.